Presented here are 8 T cell receptor beta chains from one specimen sequenced in a study of blood T cell repertoires in COVID-19. Profiled with immunoSEQ multiplex PCR; TCRdb holds only in-frame clones, not every one. The sample includes approximately 110,000 clones, 60% to 85% seen only once; the top ten take less than 5%. The material sequenced was peripheral blood. The receptor set was obtained from a human donor in a cohort sampled during active or convalescent COVID-19.

The chain couples TRBV6-6 to TRBJ2-7, with TRBD1 as a possible D gene (5 bases). This CDR3 spans 15 amino acids. Germline V lookup: CDR1 MNHNY, CDR2 SVGAGI (reference sequence). The V end lost 1 base, the J end lost 2 bases, and 12 bases lay between the germline ends. DNA for the CDR3: TGTGCCAGCAGTTACTATTTACAGGCTACCTACGAGCAGTACTTC. Its translation is CASSYYLQATYEQYF.

The chain joins TRBV2 to TRBJ2-7; 9 nucleotides agree with TRBD1. Trimming removed 6 bases from V and 1 base from J; junction bases left unmatched: 7. The germline gives CDR1 SNHLY, CDR2 FYNNEI. The CDR3 covers 15 residues. The CDR3 DNA sequence: TGTGCCAGCAGCGCCGACAGGGGGTGGTCCTACGAGCAGTACTTC. Its protein is CASSADRGWSYEQYF.

The J gene is TRBJ1-2, the V gene TRBV4-2; D is possibly TRBD1 (5 bases). Per germline, CDR1 LGHNA and CDR2 YNFKEQ. Deletions cut 1 base from V and 7 bases from J, with 19 bases between. The CDR3 is made up of 16 amino acids. The CDR3 sequence is CASSQGIPGGAIGYTF. CDR3 in DNA: TGTGCCAGCAGCCAAGGAATCCCGGGAGGGGCTATTGGCTACACCTTC.

The sample holds a few counts of this clone. The rearrangement joins TRBV18 to TRBJ2-1, with TRBD2 identical over 13 bases. The V gene's germline CDR1 is KGHSH and CDR2 LQKENI. This CDR3 contains 15 residues. J was trimmed by 7 bases and V by 5 bases; bases with no gene match: 5. CDR3 coding DNA: TGTGCCAGCTCAGCACTAGCGGGGGGGGAGAATGAGCAGTTCTTC. This codes for CASSALAGGENEQFF.

The chain uses TRBV24-1 and TRBJ1-5; D remains ambiguous. CDR3 size: 14 residues. V was pared by 3 bases and J by 1 base, with 6 bases between. CDR1 KGHDR and CDR2 SFDVKD come from the germline V gene. The CDR3 DNA reads as TGTGCCACCAGTGATGAGAGCAGCAATCAGCCCCAGCATTTT. This sequence encodes CATSDESSNQPQHF.

The chain couples TRBV12-3 or TRBV12-4 to TRBJ1-2; D may be TRBD1 (5 bases). The CDR3 has 11 residues. Trimming stripped 7 bases from V and 6 bases from J, with 9 bases between. The CDR3 DNA reads as TGTGCCAGCATGAGACAGAATGGCTACACCTTC. Its translation is CASMRQNGYTF.

V and J are TRBV20-1 and TRBJ1-2; no definite D call. The CDR3 is 10 amino acids. Per the germline V gene, CDR1 is DFQATT and CDR2 is SNEGSKA (reference sequence). The V end lost 6 bases, the J end lost 6 bases, and 8 bases lay between the germline ends. This CDR3 is CSAPGNGYTF. The CDR3 DNA reads TGCAGTGCGCCGGGGAATGGCTACACCTTC.

This chain links TRBV28 with TRBJ2-5; the match to TRBD1 covers 10 bases. CDR3 length: 13 amino acids. The V and J ends lost 6 bases and 7 bases, in that order; junction bases with no gene match: 5. CDR1 MDHEN and CDR2 SYDVKM come from the germline V gene. CDR3 in DNA: TGTGCCAGCAGCCTGACAGGGGGCACGACCCAGTACTTC. This sequence encodes CASSLTGGTTQYF.